A single sample gave rise to the 24 T cell receptor beta chains below, sequenced in a study of early stage breast cancer tumors. Measured with immunoSEQ multiplex PCR; TCRdb has only the in-frame clones, and not every one. Of over 1,200 clones listed, approximately 80% were seen once; the top ten hold approximately 14%. Sequencing was done on a sample of normal breast tissue next to the tumor. The source is a person in their fifties with breast cancer.

The V and J genes are TRBV5-1 and TRBJ2-1; 10 nucleotides align to TRBD2. CDR1 and CDR2 from the germline V gene are SGHRS and YFSETQ. The V segment lost 2 bases and the J segment 10 bases; nucleotides outside the gene matches: 9. The CDR3 has 15 residues. The CDR3: CASSLMASGSGEQFF. The CDR3 region has the DNA TGCGCCAGCAGCTTAATGGCTAGCGGGAGTGGGGAGCAGTTCTTC. Looking up the rest from reference TRBV5-1 and TRBJ2-1 gives the full variable domain: KAGVTQTPRYLIKTRGQQVTLSCSPISGHRSVSWYQQTPGQGLQFLFEYFSETQRNKGNFPGRFSGRQFSNSRSEMNVSTLELGDSALYLCASSLMASGSGEQFFGPGTRLTVL.

The chain links TRBV4-3 to TRBJ1-6; possibly TRBD1 for D (5 bases). This CDR3 region has 17 residues. Trimming took off 0 bases at V and 10 bases at J, with 19 bases between the two ends. Germline lookup yields CDR1 LGHNA and CDR2 YSLEER. CDR3 sequence reads: CASSQDNVGGGRSPLHF. Written as DNA, the CDR3 is TGCGCCAGCAGCCAAGATAATGTCGGGGGTGGTAGATCACCCCTCCACTTT.

V is TRBV11-3 and J is TRBJ2-7; 7 bases are a match to TRBD1. Looked up from germline, CDR1 is SGHNT and CDR2 is YENEEA. CDR3 length: 12 residues. The trim removed 5 bases at V and 6 bases at J, leaving 4 bases unmatched. The CDR3 loop reads CASSRRGSEQYF. The CDR3 DNA sequence: TGTGCCAGCAGCCGCAGGGGGTCCGAGCAGTACTTC.

The chain uses TRBV5-4 and TRBJ1-3; D is undetermined. CDR3 length equals 14 residues. Germline CDR1 is SGHNT and CDR2 is YYREEE (reference sequence). V lost 3 bases to trimming and J lost 3 bases, with 10 bases between them. CDR3: CASSSRSSGNTIYF. CDR3 in DNA: TGTGCCAGCAGCTCCAGGTCCAGTGGAAACACCATATATTTT.

This clone showed up just a few times. The chain has TRBV5-1 and TRBJ2-7; D remains ambiguous. The CDR3 spans 14 residues. Germline V gene lookup returns CDR1 SGHRS and CDR2 YFSETQ. The ends were cut back, 0 bases at V and 0 bases at J, with 7 bases in the middle. The CDR3 DNA reads as TGCGCCAGCAGCTTGGGTAGTAACTCCTACGAGCAGTACTTC. Amino acid sequence: CASSLGSNSYEQYF. Filled out from reference TRBV5-1 and TRBJ2-7, the complete variable domain reads KAGVTQTPRYLIKTRGQQVTLSCSPISGHRSVSWYQQTPGQGLQFLFEYFSETQRNKGNFPGRFSGRQFSNSRSEMNVSTLELGDSALYLCASSLGSNSYEQYFGPGTRLTVT.

This clone was seen once. The chain has TRBV11-3 and TRBJ2-5, with 7 bases that match TRBD1. The germline V gene has CDR1 SGHNT and CDR2 YENEEA. The CDR3 sequence is 13 residues long. Losses at the gene ends were 4 bases for V and 3 bases for J; bases not matched to a gene: 2. This CDR3 reads CASSSQGEETQYF. CDR3 in DNA: TGTGCCAGCAGCTCCCAGGGGGAAGAGACCCAGTACTTC.

This chain uses TRBV10-2 with TRBJ2-3; D gene uncertain. The CDR3 runs 14 residues. Germline-derived CDR1 and CDR2 are WSHSY and SAAADI. Trimming cost V 2 bases and J 1 base, with 7 bases left between them. Here the CDR3 reads CASSEDQGTDTQYF. The DNA for the CDR3 is TGCGCCAGCAGTGAGGACCAGGGCACAGATACGCAGTATTTT.

The V and J genes are TRBV2 and TRBJ1-2; weak D call: TRBD1 (6 bases). The CDR3 extends over 14 amino acids. The germline gives CDR1 SNHLY, CDR2 FYNNEI. Trimming stripped 6 bases from V and 7 bases from J, with 18 bases between. The CDR3 here is CASSARTGFSGYTF. In DNA form, the CDR3 reads TGTGCCAGCAGCGCCCGCACAGGGTTCAGTGGCTACACCTTC.

V and J are TRBV7-2 and TRBJ2-1; tentatively, D is TRBD1 (5 bases). Trimming took off 5 bases at V and 0 bases at J, with 11 bases between the two ends. CDR1 is SGHTA and CDR2 is FQGNSA in the germline V gene. The CDR3 extends over 15 amino acids. The CDR3 sequence is CASSTGTSSYNEQFF. DNA for the CDR3: TGTGCCAGCAGCACAGGTACGAGCTCCTACAATGAGCAGTTCTTC.

The chain couples TRBV6-5 to TRBJ1-5; no definite D call. Between the trimmed V and J ends, which lost 4 bases and 4 bases, there was a span of 8 bases. Per germline, CDR1 MNHEY and CDR2 SVGAGI. The CDR3 totals 13 residues. The CDR3 protein is CASSWSLNQPQHF. The CDR3 DNA reads as TGTGCCAGCAGTTGGAGCCTAAATCAGCCCCAGCATTTT.

The rearrangement links TRBV5-8 to TRBJ2-1; D possibly corresponds to TRBD2 (5 bases). The CDR3 spans 15 residues. The germline V gene encodes CDR1 SGHTS and CDR2 YDEGEE. V was pared by 0 bases and J by 0 bases, with 7 bases between. The CDR3 region has the DNA TGTGCCAGCAGCTTGGTAGGGAGCTCCTACAATGAGCAGTTCTTC. Translating it yields CASSLVGSSYNEQFF.

The J gene is TRBJ1-2, the V gene TRBV11-3; 11 nucleotides agree with TRBD1. Germline lookup yields CDR1 SGHNT and CDR2 YENEEA. Trimming removed 1 base from V and 11 bases from J; junction bases left unmatched: 6. The CDR3 is made up of 14 amino acids. The DNA of the CDR3 is TGTGCCAGCAGCTTAGCGCGGACAGGGGGCAGTTACACCTTC. Protein product: CASSLARTGGSYTF.

This clone was observed a few times. This chain uses TRBV11-3 with TRBJ2-5, with 7 bases aligning to TRBD2. CDR1 and CDR2 from the germline V gene are SGHNT and YENEEA. Trimming at V came to 8 bases and at J to 0 bases, leaving 6 bases not matched to a gene. This CDR3 has 14 residues. The CDR3 reads CASGSTSDQETQYF. The DNA for the CDR3 is TGTGCCAGCGGATCAACTAGCGACCAAGAGACCCAGTACTTC.

The genes are TRBV4-1 and TRBJ1-1; no clear D. V lost 3 bases and J 3 bases, leaving 11 bases between the germline ends. Germline V gene sequence: CDR1 MGHRA, CDR2 YSYEKL. The CDR3 is 14 residues long. CDR3 in DNA: TGCGCCAGCAGCCATCTAGATTCCGACACTGAAGCTTTCTTT. Its protein product is CASSHLDSDTEAFF.

This rearrangement joins TRBV7-2 to TRBJ2-7; TRBD2 might be the D (5 bases). The CDR3 has 15 residues. Germline CDR1 SGHTA, CDR2 FQGNSA. The ends were cut back, 1 base at V and 3 bases at J, with 13 bases in the middle. The CDR3 here is CASSLGSSAYYEQYF. As DNA, the CDR3 is TGTGCCAGCAGCTTAGGTAGTAGCGCGTACTACGAGCAGTACTTC.

The chain employs TRBV18 and TRBJ2-2; a weak D match, TRBD2 (6 bases). This CDR3 has 15 residues. The V and J ends lost 0 bases and 5 bases respectively, with 10 bases between them. Per germline, CDR1 KGHSH and CDR2 LQKENI. In DNA form, the CDR3 reads TGTGCCAGCTCACCACCCACGGGGAGGACCGGGGAGCTGTTTTTT. Its protein product is CASSPPTGRTGELFF.

The rearrangement links TRBV19 to TRBJ1-5, with D unclear. The V gene's germline CDR1 is LNHDA and CDR2 SQIVND (reference sequence). The CDR3 has 14 residues. With 3 bases removed from V and 0 bases from J, the gap between germline ends came to 6 bases. Here the CDR3 DNA reads TGTGCCAGTAGTATTTCGGATAGCAATCAGCCCCAGCATTTT. Residues: CASSISDSNQPQHF.

This clone has only one observation. V usage is TRBV5-1 and J usage is TRBJ2-1; D gene uncertain. Looked up from germline, CDR1 is SGHRS and CDR2 is YFSETQ. CDR3 size: 15 residues. V lost 0 bases, J lost 4 bases, and 11 bases lay in between. The CDR3 region is CASSLAWSGYNEQFF. CDR3 sequence (DNA): TGCGCCAGCAGCTTGGCCTGGTCTGGGTACAATGAGCAGTTCTTC.

The V and J genes are TRBV5-8 and TRBJ1-5; maybe TRBD1 (6 bases). The length of the CDR3 is 14 residues. V was shortened by 4 bases and J by 2 bases, with 10 bases between the two germline ends. Germline assignment: CDR1 SGHTS and CDR2 YDEGEE. Here the CDR3 DNA reads TGTGCCAGCAGCACCGGACAGCGCAATCAGCCCCAGCATTTT. Its protein product is CASSTGQRNQPQHF.

The chain is built from TRBV13 and TRBJ2-2; 13 bases are a match to TRBD2. Trimming took 5 bases from V and 4 from J; bases not matched to a gene: 10. The CDR3 is 18 amino acids. The germline V gene encodes CDR1 PRHDT and CDR2 FYEKMQ (reference sequence). CDR3 loop: CASSPKLAGGRRTGELFF. In nucleotides, the CDR3 is TGTGCCAGCAGCCCTAAACTAGCGGGGGGGCGGCGCACCGGGGAGCTGTTTTTT.

The sample holds a few counts of this clone. The chain has TRBV7-2 and TRBJ2-7; the match to TRBD2 covers 10 bases. Per the germline V gene, CDR1 is SGHTA and CDR2 is FQGNSA. The CDR3 is 14 amino acids. Trimming took 5 bases from V and 4 from J; bases not matched to a gene: 5. DNA for the CDR3: TGTGCCAGCAGCCTCGCTAGCGGGGGTTACGAGCAGTACGTC. Its translation: CASSLASGGYEQYV.

V and J are TRBV7-9 and TRBJ1-5, with D hard to call. Trimming left V 4 bases short and J 8 bases short, with 9 bases between. Germline CDR1 is SEHNR and CDR2 is FQNEAQ (reference sequence). The CDR3 has 12 amino acids. The CDR3 is CASSYGREPQHF. The DNA for the CDR3 is TGTGCCAGCAGCTACGGGCGGGAGCCCCAGCATTTT.

V usage is TRBV9 and J usage is TRBJ2-1, with D maybe TRBD2 (6 bases). Between the trimmed V and J ends, which lost 0 bases and 5 bases, there was a span of 12 bases. The CDR3 spans 15 residues. Germline lookup yields CDR1 SGDLS and CDR2 YYNGEE. The DNA for the CDR3 is TGTGCCAGCAGCGTAGGGGCTAGCGCTAACAATGAGCAGTTCTTC. Its translation is CASSVGASANNEQFF.

The rearrangement joins TRBV19 to TRBJ2-7; 7 positions match TRBD2. V was pared by 6 bases and J by 0 bases, with 5 bases of the junction left unmatched. The CDR3 extends over 14 amino acids. Germline CDR1 and CDR2: LNHDA and SQIVND (reference sequence). Written as DNA, the CDR3 is TGTGCCAGTAGCTGGGGGGGAGCCTCCTACGAGCAGTACTTC. It codes for CASSWGGASYEQYF.